The 4 T cell receptor beta chains presented below share a single source sample, sequenced in a study of T cells in localized non-small cell lung cancer (dated by TCRdb to 2018 to 2021). The library was prepared using the immunoSEQ multiplex PCR assay. TCRdb obtained this table from immuneACCESS and retained in-frame rearrangements with V and J assigned. These tables miss some clones; where compared with another copy, unresolved V genes account for less than half of the shortfall, and the remainder is unexplained. The table for this sample lists roughly 1,400 clones; approximately 20% of them were counted only once. Jointly, the top ten make up approximately 29% of the sample. This sample comprised lung tumor tissue, obtained before any cancer treatment. These receptors came from a male donor older than 55 with stage III squamous cell lung carcinoma.

The genes are TRBV11-3 and TRBJ2-7; 8 bases align to TRBD1. Losses at the gene ends were 5 bases for V and 4 bases for J; bases not matched to a gene: 7. Germline CDR1 reads SGHNT; CDR2 reads YENEEA. The CDR3 length is 14 residues. The CDR3, as DNA: TGTGCCAGCAGCGGTAACAGGGGGAAGTACGAGCAGTACTTC. Translating it yields CASSGNRGKYEQYF.

This clone occurred a few times. In the same sample, other DNA sequences code for this CDR3. This rearrangement joins TRBV9 to TRBJ1-6; 8 nucleotides agree with TRBD1. This CDR3 contains 15 residues. The V and J ends lost 0 bases and 7 bases, in that order; junction bases with no gene match: 3. The germline V gene encodes CDR1 SGDLS and CDR2 YYNGEE. CDR3 nucleotide sequence: TGTGCCAGCAGCGTAGAGACAGGGGCCAATTCACCCCTCCACTTT. Translating it yields CASSVETGANSPLHF.

The chain combines TRBV16 with TRBJ1-2, with 9 bases fitting TRBD1. Germline trimming cut 2 bases from V and 5 bases from J; bases unmatched to any gene: 6. Germline CDR1 is KGHSY and CDR2 is FQNENV. This CDR3 spans 15 amino acids. The CDR3 sequence is CASSQRGTGFYGYTF. Written as DNA, the CDR3 is TGTGCCAGCAGCCAACGCGGGACAGGGTTTTATGGCTACACCTTC.

The chain is built from TRBV18 and TRBJ2-2; D is ambiguous. The V and J ends lost 0 bases and 1 base respectively, with 0 bases between them. This CDR3 contains 13 residues. CDR1 and CDR2 (germline): KGHSH, LQKENI. CDR3 loop: CASSPPNTGELFF. CDR3 nucleotides: TGTGCCAGCTCACCACCGAACACCGGGGAGCTGTTTTTT.